One and the same sample provided the 26 T cell receptor beta chains below, sequenced in a study of blood T cell repertoires in COVID-19 (dated by TCRdb to 2018 to 2020). Library preparation used the immunoSEQ multiplex PCR assay. TCRdb re-hosts the immuneACCESS table, in-frame sequences only. Its copies lack some clones; in the studies checked, an unresolved V gene accounts for under half of them, and the cause for the rest is not known. The sample yields around 140,000 clones; roughly 89% were counted once. 18% of the sample lies in the top ten. Sequencing was performed on peripheral blood. The receptor set was obtained from a man between 45 and 60 years old with active or convalescent COVID-19.

The chain couples TRBV6-4 to TRBJ2-7, with TRBD2 identical over 9 bases. The CDR3 sequence is 24 residues long. Per the germline V gene, CDR1 is MRHNA and CDR2 is SNTAGT. The V gene end was trimmed by 2 bases and the J gene end by 2 bases; junction bases not matched to a gene: 31. The CDR3 nucleotides are TGTGCCAGCAGTGACCGGGGGGTTGGACTAGCGCGATCGCCGGAGGGACGACCTACCTACGAGCAGTACTTC. Its translation is CASSDRGVGLARSPEGRPTYEQYF.

The genes are TRBV7-2 and TRBJ2-5; D might be TRBD2 (6 bases). V lost 1 base and J lost 10, with 10 bases in between. CDR3 size: 12 residues. Germline V gives CDR1 SGHTA, CDR2 FQGNSA. CDR3 sequence: CASSLVNGGQYF. The CDR3 bases are TGTGCCAGCAGCTTAGTAAACGGGGGCCAGTACTTC.

This CDR3 is CSVEDQGTGFYEQYF. CDR3 DNA: TGCAGCGTTGAAGATCAAGGGACAGGGTTCTACGAGCAGTACTTC. The chain recombines TRBV29-1 with TRBJ2-7, with 9 nucleotides matching TRBD1. CDR1 and CDR2 from the germline V gene are SQVTM and ANQGSEA. Trimming cost V 0 bases and J 3 bases; bases outside gene matches: 6. CDR3 length equals 15 residues.

The sample holds one count of this clone. The chain uses TRBV30 and TRBJ2-1; 10 positions match TRBD1. With V trimmed by 4 bases and J by 1 base, 1 base remained unmatched. CDR1 GTSNPN and CDR2 SVGIG come from the germline V gene (reference sequence). The CDR3 is made up of 14 amino acids. DNA for the CDR3: TGTGCCTGGACGGACAGGGGGTCCTACAATGAGCAGTTCTTC. Protein sequence: CAWTDRGSYNEQFF.

The CDR3 is CASSPGTGVRETQYF. The CDR3 region has the DNA TGTGCCAGCAGTCCCGGGACAGGGGTACGGGAGACCCAGTACTTC. The chain carries TRBV27 and TRBJ2-5, with 10 bases identical to TRBD1. V trimming: 5 bases; J trimming: 5 bases; junction bases outside the gene matches: 8. CDR1 and CDR2 from the germline V gene are MNHEY and SMNVEV (reference sequence). The length of the CDR3 is 15 residues.

This chain connects TRBV3-1 (or the pseudogene TRBV3-2) to TRBJ2-7, with 7 nucleotides matching TRBD1. CDR3 length: 14 residues. V lost 7 bases and J lost 3; bases outside the gene matches: 9. Germline V gene sequence: CDR1 LGHDT, CDR2 YNNKEL (reference sequence). For the CDR3, the DNA is TGTGCCAGCACCCAGGCCGCAGGGGGCTACGAGCAGTACTTC. This codes for CASTQAAGGYEQYF.

This rearrangement joins TRBV6-5 to TRBJ2-1, with 14 nucleotides matching TRBD2. Germline V lookup: CDR1 MNHEY, CDR2 SVGAGI. Trimming removed 7 bases from V and 6 bases from J; junction bases left unmatched: 5. The length of the CDR3 is 15 residues. DNA of the CDR3: TGTGCCAGCACCCCGACTAGCGGGAGGGCCAATGAGCAGTTCTTC. Amino acids: CASTPTSGRANEQFF.

The chain is built from TRBV10-3 and TRBJ1-2; 9 bases map to TRBD1. The trim removed 0 bases at V and 5 bases at J, leaving 1 base unmatched. The CDR3 covers 14 residues. Looked up from germline, CDR1 is ENHRY and CDR2 is SYGVKD. The CDR3: CAISESGQGYGYTF. DNA for the CDR3: TGTGCCATCAGTGAGTCGGGACAGGGTTATGGCTACACCTTC.

The chain is built from TRBV11-3 and TRBJ2-2; 10 bases align to TRBD1. The CDR3 spans 16 residues. J was trimmed by 4 bases and V by 5 bases; bases with no gene match: 7. CDR1 and CDR2 from the germline V gene are SGHNT and YENEEA. The chain's CDR3 is CASSPRTGGPTGELFF. CDR3 DNA sequence: TGTGCCAGCAGCCCACGGACAGGGGGGCCCACCGGGGAGCTGTTTTTT.

This chain uses TRBV15 with TRBJ2-5; 9 bases line up with TRBD1. The CDR3 is made up of 13 amino acids. Germline CDR1 LNHNV, CDR2 YYDKDF (reference sequence). J lost 4 bases, V lost 11 bases, and 8 bases had no gene match. The CDR3 loop is CAAGTGRLETQYF. In nucleotides, the CDR3 is TGTGCCGCGGGGACAGGGAGGCTAGAGACCCAGTACTTC. The variable domain in full, completed from reference TRBV15 and TRBJ2-5, reads DAMVIQNPRYQVTQFGKPVTLSCSQTLNHNVMYWYQQKSSQAPKLLFHYYDKDFNNEADTPDNFQSRRPNTSFCFLDIRSPGLGDTAMYLCAAGTGRLETQYFGPGTRLLVL.

The V call is TRBV10-2, the J call TRBJ1-3, with 7 bases fitting TRBD1. The germline V gene has CDR1 WSHSY and CDR2 SAAADI. J gave up 4 bases and V 4 bases, and 22 bases lay outside the gene matches. The CDR3 is 20 residues long. CDR3 in amino acids: CASSGPSRTNRGPLGNTIYF. The CDR3, as DNA: TGCGCCAGCAGTGGGCCCTCTCGCACAAACAGGGGACCCCTAGGAAACACCATATATTTT.

This chain uses TRBV19 with TRBJ1-1, with a tentative D call TRBD1 (5 bases). The CDR3 sequence is 13 residues long. CDR1 is LNHDA, CDR2 SQIVND, per germline (reference sequence). V lost 6 bases and J lost 0, with 8 bases in between. CDR3 residues: CASSPTVNTEAFF. The CDR3 nucleotides are TGTGCCAGTAGCCCGACAGTGAACACTGAAGCTTTCTTT.

The chain carries TRBV28 and TRBJ1-5; no clear D. Trimming pared 5 bases from V and 1 base from J, leaving 3 bases between. The CDR3 has 12 residues. The germline V gene has CDR1 MDHEN and CDR2 SYDVKM. The CDR3 region is CASSESNQPQHF. The CDR3 region has the DNA TGTGCCAGCAGTGAGAGCAATCAGCCCCAGCATTTT.

This clone was counted once. The chain is built from TRBV7-7 and TRBJ1-5; D is unresolved. Trimming took off 2 bases at V and 0 bases at J, with 14 bases between the two ends. The CDR3 covers 17 residues. From germline, CDR1 is SSHAT and CDR2 FNYEAQ (reference sequence). In nucleotides, the CDR3 is TGTGCCAGCAGCTTAAACCGGCAGCGATATAGCAATCAGCCCCAGCATTTT. It is translated as CASSLNRQRYSNQPQHF.

This chain uses TRBV6-6 with TRBJ2-2; the match to TRBD2 covers 12 bases. The CDR3 spans 16 residues. V dropped 5 bases and J dropped 6; count of bases not matched to a gene: 7. Germline loops: CDR1 MNHNY, CDR2 SVGAGI (reference sequence). The chain's CDR3 is CASSASSGGASGELFF. The CDR3 DNA reads TGTGCCAGCAGTGCCTCTAGCGGGGGGGCCTCCGGGGAGCTGTTTTTT.

Here the CDR3 DNA reads TGTGCCAGCAGGCTAGCTTTGGGCACAGATACGCAGTATTTT. Translation: CASRLALGTDTQYF. The chain joins TRBV2 to TRBJ2-3; maybe TRBD2 (5 bases). V lost 6 bases and J lost 1, with 11 bases in between. This CDR3 spans 14 amino acids. In germline, CDR1 is SNHLY, CDR2 FYNNEI.

The rearrangement links TRBV29-1 to TRBJ1-6; 9 positions agree with TRBD1. Germline loops: CDR1 SQVTM, CDR2 ANQGSEA. J lost 6 bases, V lost 5 bases, and 8 bases had no gene match. The CDR3 is 15 amino acids. CDR3 residues: CSVITGGLGNSPLHF. CDR3 nucleotide sequence: TGCAGCGTTATAACAGGGGGCCTAGGTAATTCACCCCTCCACTTT.

The chain employs TRBV5-1 and TRBJ2-7; D might be TRBD2 (8 bases). V was clipped by 3 bases and J by 2 bases, with 24 bases between them. CDR3 length: 18 residues. Germline CDR1 reads SGHRS; CDR2 reads YFSETQ. CDR3 bases: TGCGCCAGCAGCTCCGCTCCGGGACAGCCGGGACTAGCCTACGAGCAGTACTTC. The encoded protein is CASSSAPGQPGLAYEQYF.

V and J are TRBV14 and TRBJ2-7; a possible D gene is TRBD1 (6 bases). The germline V gene encodes CDR1 SGHDN and CDR2 FVKESK. The CDR3 extends over 16 amino acids. Between the trimmed V and J ends, which lost 4 bases and 2 bases, there was a span of 18 bases. CDR3 nucleotide sequence: TGTGCCAGCAGCCCAGGGGCACCGGGACCCGCCTACGAGCAGTACTTC. This sequence encodes CASSPGAPGPAYEQYF.

The CDR3 loop is CASSFASGGVGGGTDTQYF. For the CDR3, the DNA is TGTGCCAGCAGCTTCGCTAGCGGGGGCGTGGGTGGTGGCACAGATACGCAGTATTTT. This chain joins TRBV5-6 and TRBJ2-3, with TRBD2 identical over 10 bases. Trimming at V came to 2 bases and at J to 1 base, leaving 13 bases not matched to a gene. This CDR3 is built from 19 residues. Germline CDR1 reads SGHDT; CDR2 reads YYEEEE.

The V gene is TRBV2, the J gene TRBJ2-7; TRBD1 aligns across 8 bases. Looked up from germline, CDR1 is SNHLY and CDR2 is FYNNEI. V trimming: 3 bases; J trimming: 0 bases; junction bases outside the gene matches: 4. This CDR3 comprises 15 residues. The CDR3 DNA reads as TGTGCCAGCAGTGAGGCGGGACAGGTCTCCTACGAGCAGTACTTC. Translation: CASSEAGQVSYEQYF.

The chain recombines TRBV6-1 with TRBJ1-3; 11 bases match TRBD1. The CDR3 is 18 amino acids. Looked up from germline, CDR1 is MNHNS and CDR2 is SASEGT. V lost 3 bases to trimming and J lost 0 bases; unmatched junction nucleotides: 7. CDR3 bases: TGTGCCAGCAGTGAGGGAGGGACAGGGGGGATCTCTGGAAACACCATATATTTT. This gives the protein CASSEGGTGGISGNTIYF.

CDR3 loop: CASSQVPWGGGYTF. Written as DNA, the CDR3 is TGCGCCAGCAGCCAAGTCCCCTGGGGGGGTGGCTACACCTTC. This chain connects TRBV4-1 to TRBJ1-2; possibly TRBD1 for D (5 bases). V was pared by 1 base and J by 7 bases, with 13 bases between. CDR1 and CDR2 (germline): MGHRA, YSYEKL. The CDR3 covers 14 residues.

The V and J genes are TRBV5-6 and TRBJ1-3; D not certain. The CDR3 is made up of 13 amino acids. V was cut by 0 bases and J by 5 bases, with 6 bases left in between. Germline CDR1 and CDR2: SGHDT and YYEEEE. The CDR3 DNA reads as TGTGCCAGCAGCTTGGCAGGTAGAAACACCATATATTTT. Its protein product is CASSLAGRNTIYF.

The rearrangement uses TRBV5-4 and TRBJ2-1; D remains unclear. CDR3 size: 14 residues. Germline values: CDR1 SGHNT, CDR2 YYREEE (reference sequence). Deletions cut 4 bases from V and 2 bases from J, with 10 bases between. In DNA, the CDR3 is TGTGCCAGCAGCCCGTCCACAGCCTACAATGAGCAGTTCTTC. The encoded protein is CASSPSTAYNEQFF.

V gene TRBV15 combines with J gene TRBJ2-5; TRBD1 agrees at 10 bases. Per germline, CDR1 LNHNV and CDR2 YYDKDF (reference sequence). This CDR3 contains 15 residues. The V segment lost 3 bases and the J segment 5 bases; nucleotides outside the gene matches: 6. The CDR3 nucleotides read TGTGCCACCAGCAGGACAGGGGGCGAGGGGGAGACCCAGTACTTC. It codes for CATSRTGGEGETQYF.